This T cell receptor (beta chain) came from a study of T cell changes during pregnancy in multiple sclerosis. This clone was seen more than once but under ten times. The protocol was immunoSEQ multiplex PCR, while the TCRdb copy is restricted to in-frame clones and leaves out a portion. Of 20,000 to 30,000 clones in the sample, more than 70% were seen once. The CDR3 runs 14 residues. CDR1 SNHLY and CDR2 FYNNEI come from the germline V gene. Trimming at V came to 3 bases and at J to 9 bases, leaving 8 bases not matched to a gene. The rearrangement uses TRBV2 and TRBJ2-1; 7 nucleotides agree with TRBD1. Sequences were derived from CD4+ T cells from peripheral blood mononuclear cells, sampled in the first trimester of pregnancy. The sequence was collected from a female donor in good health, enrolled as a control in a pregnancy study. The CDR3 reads CASSESGTVVEQFF. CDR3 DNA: TGTGCCAGCAGTGAGTCCGGGACAGTGGTTGAGCAGTTCTTC.